The present entry profiles one T cell receptor (beta chain) with its context. No antigen is known for it. This sample was included in a study of cytomegalovirus exposure and HLA in healthy donors. The CDR3 runs 14 residues. Germline CDR1 and CDR2: SGHAT and FQNNGV. Trimming took off 7 bases at V and 1 base at J, with 14 bases between the two ends. A multiplex PCR was run with 60 Vbeta primers and 13 Jbeta primers. TCRdb's table, derived via immunoSEQ multiplex PCR, lists solely in-frame clones and lacks some. The repertoire consists of 100,000 or so clones, with approximately 66% occurring once and the leading ten covering roughly a tenth. General observations from the study: It was taken for granted in presence/absence analyses that sequencing depth across donors was roughly uniform. A list of approximately 150 TCR beta chains associated with cytomegalovirus was given. A later analysis showed HLA-associated TCR beta chains outstripping equally common others in clonal expansion.

Material: PBMCs. This receptor was identified in a man in his forties in good health and CMV-seropositive. The rearrangement joins TRBV11-2 to TRBJ2-7; possibly TRBD2 for D (7 bases). Here the CDR3 DNA reads TGTGCCAGCACCCCGGGGGGCCTATCCTACGAGCAGTACTTC. This gives the protein CASTPGGLSYEQYF.